One and the same sample provided the 17 T cell receptor beta chains below, sequenced in a study of somatic mutations in cytotoxic T cells in rheumatoid arthritis. Profiled with immunoSEQ multiplex PCR; TCRdb holds only in-frame clones, not every one. Among 4,200 or so clones listed, 70% to 90% were seen once. Specimen: CD8+ T cells sorted from blood. The receptors originated from a woman in her 70s with rheumatoid arthritis.

In this sample, this clone turned up once. V usage is TRBV27 and J usage is TRBJ1-5; no firm D call. The CDR3 runs to 13 residues. Germline CDR1 MNHEY, CDR2 SMNVEV (reference sequence). Trimming stripped 6 bases from V and 1 base from J, with 7 bases between. The CDR3 loop is CASSTDSNQPQHF. In DNA form, the CDR3 reads TGTGCCAGCAGCACAGACAGCAATCAGCCCCAGCATTTT.

The chain couples TRBV9 to TRBJ1-4; D ambiguous. CDR1 and CDR2 from the germline V gene are SGDLS and YYNGEE. The CDR3 runs to 12 residues. V shed 0 bases and J shed 8 bases, with 5 bases lying between them. CDR3 sequence reads: CASSVDGEKLFF. CDR3 in DNA: TGTGCCAGCAGCGTAGACGGGGAAAAACTGTTTTTT.

This chain joins TRBV29-1 and TRBJ2-5, with D perhaps matching TRBD1 (7 bases). CDR1 SQVTM and CDR2 ANQGSEA come from the germline V gene. The CDR3 covers 12 residues. V was trimmed by 6 bases and J by 9 bases, leaving 17 bases between them. CDR3 sequence: CSVLDREEAQYF. In DNA, the CDR3 is TGCAGCGTCCTCGACAGGGAGGAGGCCCAGTACTTC.

Worth noting for this clone: Relative to the germline gene, one junction end is altered; a read error may explain this. The gene calls are TRBV19 and TRBJ2-7, with 9 nucleotides matching TRBD1. The CDR3 sequence is 15 residues long. CDR1 LNHDA and CDR2 SQIVND come from the germline V gene (reference sequence). For the CDR3, the DNA is TGTGCCAGTAGTATATCCGGGACAGGGTCCTCCGAGCAGTACTTC. As protein: CASSISGTGSSEQYF.

V and J are TRBV4-1 and TRBJ2-7; 7 bases match TRBD2. The CDR3 has 14 residues. The V and J ends lost 0 bases and 3 bases, in that order; junction bases with no gene match: 2. Germline values: CDR1 MGHRA, CDR2 YSYEKL. This CDR3 is CASSQEPSGYEQYF. The CDR3 nucleotides are TGCGCCAGCAGCCAAGAGCCTAGCGGCTACGAGCAGTACTTC.

The chain uses TRBV9 and TRBJ2-5; D may be TRBD2 (5 bases). Per germline, CDR1 SGDLS and CDR2 YYNGEE. The V end was cut by 0 bases, the J end by 5 bases, with 11 bases between. This CDR3 is 14 amino acids long. DNA of the CDR3: TGTGCCAGCAGCGTAGAGGGAGTGCGGGAGACCCAGTACTTC. Translating gives CASSVEGVRETQYF.

V gene TRBV7-8 combines with J gene TRBJ2-1; 11 nucleotides agree with TRBD2. The CDR3 totals 16 residues. Trimming cost V 1 base and J 3 bases; bases outside gene matches: 2. Germline lookup yields CDR1 SGHVS and CDR2 FQNEAQ. The CDR3 is CASSLVGTSGYNEQFF. The CDR3 nucleotides are TGTGCCAGCAGCTTAGTTGGGACTAGCGGCTACAATGAGCAGTTCTTC.

The V gene is TRBV5-1, the J gene TRBJ2-3; D possibly corresponds to TRBD1 (6 bases). The CDR3 totals 13 residues. Per germline, CDR1 SGHRS and CDR2 YFSETQ. V dropped 7 bases and J dropped 4 bases, with 13 bases sitting between them. CDR3 protein: CASAGERSDTQYF. The CDR3 coding sequence is TGCGCCAGCGCAGGGGAGCGGTCAGATACGCAGTATTTT. The variable domain in full, completed from reference TRBV5-1 and TRBJ2-3, reads KAGVTQTPRYLIKTRGQQVTLSCSPISGHRSVSWYQQTPGQGLQFLFEYFSETQRNKGNFPGRFSGRQFSNSRSEMNVSTLELGDSALYLCASAGERSDTQYFGPGTRLTVL.

The rearrangement links TRBV10-2 to TRBJ2-7; 7 nucleotides align to TRBD1. V lost 6 bases, J lost 4 bases, and 15 bases stayed unmatched. The CDR3 length is 16 residues. Germline V gene data show CDR1 as WSHSY and CDR2 as SAAADI. The CDR3 reads CASSVPLTGDPYEQYF. For the CDR3, the DNA is TGCGCCAGCAGCGTCCCACTTACAGGGGATCCATACGAGCAGTACTTC.

DNA of the CDR3: TGTGCCAGCAGCCGCCGACTAGCGGGGGGTCAAGAGACCCAGTACTTC. It specifies CASSRRLAGGQETQYF. The chain combines TRBV7-6 with TRBJ2-5, with 13 bases identical to TRBD2. This CDR3 has 16 residues. V lost 5 bases and J lost 2; bases outside the gene matches: 5. The germline gives CDR1 SGHVS, CDR2 FNYEAQ.

This clone was picked up a small number of times. This sequence joins TRBV4-1 and TRBJ1-2; 8 bases map to TRBD1. Germline-derived CDR1 and CDR2 are MGHRA and YSYEKL. This CDR3 has 16 amino acids. The V segment lost 1 base and the J segment 6 bases; nucleotides outside the gene matches: 10. Here the CDR3 DNA reads TGCGCCAGCAGCCAAGTTGGAACAGGGGGTGATCATGGCTACACCTTC. Protein: CASSQVGTGGDHGYTF.

Remarks on this clone: Other DNA sequences from this sample encode an identical CDR3 as well. This chain joins TRBV7-6 and TRBJ2-5; a possible D gene is TRBD2 (5 bases). Trimming pared 3 bases from V and 2 bases from J, leaving 19 bases between. In germline, CDR1 is SGHVS, CDR2 FNYEAQ. The CDR3 totals 17 residues. The CDR3 loop is CASSFARGGPTQETQYF. The CDR3, as DNA: TGTGCCAGCAGCTTCGCTCGTGGCGGGCCCACTCAAGAGACCCAGTACTTC.

The chain joins TRBV18 to TRBJ2-7; TRBD1 matches 11 bases. The germline V gene has CDR1 KGHSH and CDR2 LQKENI. V lost 4 bases and J lost 5; bases outside the gene matches: 7. This CDR3 has 15 amino acids. In nucleotides, the CDR3 is TGTGCCAGCTCACGGGACAGGGGGGCTTCTAACGAGCAGTACTTC. Encoded protein: CASSRDRGASNEQYF. The full variable domain, with the rest looked up from reference TRBV18 and TRBJ2-7, is NAGVMQNPRHLVRRRGQEARLRCSPMKGHSHVYWYRQLPEEGLKFMVYLQKENIIDESGMPKERFSAEFPKEGPSILRIQQVVRGDSAAYFCASSRDRGASNEQYFGPGTRLTVT.

The rearrangement uses TRBV19 and TRBJ2-1, with D tentatively TRBD1 (5 bases). This CDR3 has 14 residues. CDR1 and CDR2 from the germline V gene are LNHDA and SQIVND (reference sequence). V was cut by 6 bases and J by 4 bases, with 13 bases left in between. The CDR3 coding sequence is TGTGCCAGTAGAAGTCAGGGATGGTACAATGAGCAGTTCTTC. This encodes CASRSQGWYNEQFF.

This chain joins TRBV6-5 and TRBJ2-2, with D tentatively TRBD1 (6 bases). In germline, CDR1 is MNHEY, CDR2 SVGAGI. CDR3 length equals 16 residues. V gave up 0 bases and J gave up 0 bases, with 8 bases separating them. The CDR3 here is CASSYSDRTNTGELFF. CDR3 sequence (DNA): TGTGCCAGCAGTTACTCCGACAGGACGAACACCGGGGAGCTGTTTTTT.

Worth noting for this clone: Additional DNA sequences in this sample encode the identical CDR3. This chain uses TRBV19 with TRBJ1-6; 10 nucleotides align to TRBD1. The CDR3 contains 15 residues. Trimming took 3 bases from V and 7 from J; bases not matched to a gene: 3. Germline CDR1 is LNHDA and CDR2 is SQIVND (reference sequence). The CDR3 sequence is CASSIDRGRNSPLHF. CDR3 nucleotides: TGTGCCAGTAGTATCGACAGGGGGCGGAATTCACCCCTCCACTTT.

This chain uses TRBV6-6 with TRBJ1-1, with a weak D call TRBD1 (6 bases). Germline V gene lookup returns CDR1 MNHNY and CDR2 SVGAGI (reference sequence). There are 15 residues in the CDR3. V was trimmed by 1 base and J by 3 bases, leaving 12 bases between them. In DNA form, the CDR3 reads TGTGCCAGCAGTTACTTAGGGGGGGGGTACACTGAAGCTTTCTTT. Protein sequence: CASSYLGGGYTEAFF.